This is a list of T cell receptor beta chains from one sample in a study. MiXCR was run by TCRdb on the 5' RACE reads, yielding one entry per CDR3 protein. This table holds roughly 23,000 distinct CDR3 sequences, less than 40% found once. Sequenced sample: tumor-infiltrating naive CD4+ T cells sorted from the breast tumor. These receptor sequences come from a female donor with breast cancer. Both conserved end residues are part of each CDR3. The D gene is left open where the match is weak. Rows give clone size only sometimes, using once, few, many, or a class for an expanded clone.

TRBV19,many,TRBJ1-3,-,TGTGCCAGTGCGACAGGCCCATCTGGAAACACCATATATTTT,CASATGPSGNTIYF
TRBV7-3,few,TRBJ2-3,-,TGTACCAGCAGCTTATCCGGATTCAGCACAGATACGCAGTATTTT,CTSSLSGFSTDTQYF
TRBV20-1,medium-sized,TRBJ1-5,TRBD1,TGCAGTGCTAGAAATTCTGGACAGGGGCTCAATCAGCCCCAGCATTTT,CSARNSGQGLNQPQHF
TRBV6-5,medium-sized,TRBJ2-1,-,TGTGCCAGCATTGGTCCCGTGTTGGGAGGTGAGCAGTTCTTC,CASIGPVLGGEQFF
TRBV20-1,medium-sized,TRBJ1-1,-,TGCAGTGCTAGAGCGGACAGTGAAGCTTTCTTT,CSARADSEAFF
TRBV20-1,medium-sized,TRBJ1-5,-,TGCAGTGCTAGTCAAGGGATTAGCAATCAGCCCCAGCATTTT,CSASQGISNQPQHF
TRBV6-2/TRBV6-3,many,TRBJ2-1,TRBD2,TGTGCCAGCAGCAACAAGGGACTAGCGGCCTACAATGAGCAGTTCTTC,CASSNKGLAAYNEQFF
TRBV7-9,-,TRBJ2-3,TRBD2,TGTGCCAGCAGCTTACTAGCGGGCCCCTTTTGGCAGTATTTT,CASSLLAGPFWQYF
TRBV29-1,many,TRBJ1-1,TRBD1,TGCAGCGTCCCCATCCAGGGGGCGAACACTGAAGCTTTCTTT,CSVPIQGANTEAFF
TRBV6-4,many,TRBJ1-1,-,TGTGCCAGCCCGGCTGGGGACACTGAAGCTTTCTTT,CASPAGDTEAFF
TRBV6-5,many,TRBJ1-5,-,TGTGCCAGCAGTTACTCGAGAGGGAGCAATCAGCCCCAGCATTTT,CASSYSRGSNQPQHF
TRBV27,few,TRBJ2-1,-,TGTGCCAGCAGTTCATTCTACAATGAGCAGTTCTTC,CASSSFYNEQFF
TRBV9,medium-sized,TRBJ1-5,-,TGTGCCAGCAGCGTAGAGACAAATAGCAATCAGCCCCAGCATTTT,CASSVETNSNQPQHF
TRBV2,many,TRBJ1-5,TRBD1,TGTGCCAGCAGCGGAAGGACAGGAGGGAGTCAGCCCCAGCATTTT,CASSGRTGGSQPQHF
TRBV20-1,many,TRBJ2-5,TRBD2,TGCAGTGCTACCTTTATCCCGCTAGCGGAGTACCAAGAGACCCAGTACTTC,CSATFIPLAEYQETQYF
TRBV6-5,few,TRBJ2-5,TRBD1,TGTGCCAGCAGCCGGGACAGAAAAGAGACCCAGTACTTC,CASSRDRKETQYF
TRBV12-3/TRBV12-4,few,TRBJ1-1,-,TGTGCCAACAGTCCCAGACAGCTGAGCGAAGCTTTCTTT,CANSPRQLSEAFF
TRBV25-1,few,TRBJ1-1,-,TGTGCCAGCAGTGAATCGGGGCTGAACACTGAAGCTTTCTTT,CASSESGLNTEAFF
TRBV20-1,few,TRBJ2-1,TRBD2,TGCAGTGCTAGGTCCCGCGGGACTAGCGGTTACAATGAGCAGTTCTTC,CSARSRGTSGYNEQFF
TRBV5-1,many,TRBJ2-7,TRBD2,TGCGCCAGCAGCTTGGTGGGAGGGTACGAGCAGTACTTC,CASSLVGGYEQYF
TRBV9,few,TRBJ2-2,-,TGTGCCAGCAGCGGATTTAGGCCGAACACCGGGGAGCTGTTTTTT,CASSGFRPNTGELFF
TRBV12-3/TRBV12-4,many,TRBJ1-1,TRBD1,TGTGCCAGCAGTTCCAGGGGGCGGCGTGGGCTCAATGAAGCTTTCTTT,CASSSRGRRGLNEAFF
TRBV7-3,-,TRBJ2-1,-,TGTGCCAGCAGCTTGACAGGAACCACAATGAAGGAGCAGTTCTTC,CASSLTGTTMKEQFF
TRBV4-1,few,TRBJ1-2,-,TGCGCCAGCAGCCTAGAAGGGCCTAACTATGGCTACACCTTC,CASSLEGPNYGYTF
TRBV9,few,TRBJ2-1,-,TGTGCCAGCAGCCCCGGCGGCAATGAGCAGTTCTTC,CASSPGGNEQFF
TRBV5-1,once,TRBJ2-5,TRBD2,TGCGCCAGCAGCTTGCCTGGACTAGCGATAGAGACCCAGTACTTC,CASSLPGLAIETQYF
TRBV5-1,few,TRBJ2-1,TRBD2,TGCGCCAGCAGCCCCTGGACTAGCGGGAGTGTAAGATACGGCAATGAGCAGTTCTTC,CASSPWTSGSVRYGNEQFF
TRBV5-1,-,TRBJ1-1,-,TGCGCCAGCAGCTTACGGGGCCTGAACACTGAAGCTTTCTTT,CASSLRGLNTEAFF
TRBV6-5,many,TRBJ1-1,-,TGTGCCAGCAGTTACCATGACGGGGGGGATTCGGCTTTCTTT,CASSYHDGGDSAFF
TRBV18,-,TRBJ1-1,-,TGTGCCAGCTCACCACTGATCTCACAGGACGTAAACACTGGAGCTTTCTTT,CASSPLISQDVNTGAFF
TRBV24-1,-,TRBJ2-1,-,TGTGCCACCAGTGGCGCAGCAGAACAGTTCTTC,CATSGAAEQFF
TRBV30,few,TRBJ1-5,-,TGTGCCTGGAGTGTAAAGGGGAAAACCGGCAATCAGCCCCAGCATTTT,CAWSVKGKTGNQPQHF
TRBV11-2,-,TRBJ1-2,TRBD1,TGTGCCAGCAGCTTGGGGGACAGGAACTATGGCTACACCTTC,CASSLGDRNYGYTF
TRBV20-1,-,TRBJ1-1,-,TGCAGTGCCTTAGACCAGGGATTTAACACTGAAGCTTTCTTT,CSALDQGFNTEAFF
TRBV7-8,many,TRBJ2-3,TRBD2,TGTGCCAGCAGCTTTAGACTAGCTTTCACAGATACGCAGTATTTT,CASSFRLAFTDTQYF
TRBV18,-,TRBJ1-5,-,TGTGCCAGCTCAGACACAGTTAGGAATAGCAATCAGCCCCAGCATTTT,CASSDTVRNSNQPQHF
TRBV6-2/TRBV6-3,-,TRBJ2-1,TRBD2,TGTGCCAGCAGTTACTCCGGGACTAGCGGGGCTCAAAATGAGCAGTTCTTC,CASSYSGTSGAQNEQFF
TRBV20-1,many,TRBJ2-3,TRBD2,TGCAGTGCTAGAGATTTAGCGGGAGTCGCAGATACGCAGTATTTT,CSARDLAGVADTQYF
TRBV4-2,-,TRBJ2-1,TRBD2,TGTGCCAGCAGCCAAGATAGCGGGGGAGCCTCCTCCATCATAAACAATGAGCAGTTCTTC,CASSQDSGGASSIINNEQFF
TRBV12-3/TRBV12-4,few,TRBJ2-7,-,TGTGCCAGCAGCCAGGCCTACGAGCAGTACTTC,CASSQAYEQYF
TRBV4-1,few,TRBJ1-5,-,TGCGCCAGCAGCCAAGATGCAGAGCTCCGGGTAAATCAGCCCCAGCATTTT,CASSQDAELRVNQPQHF
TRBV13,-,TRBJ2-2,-,TGTGCCAGCAGCTTAGGTAGTAGCGGTCCCCCCGGGGAGCTGTCTTTT,CASSLGSSGPPGELSF
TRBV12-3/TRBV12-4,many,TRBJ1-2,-,TGTGCCAGCAGTCTCCAAGGGGTTAGCTATGGCTACACCTTC,CASSLQGVSYGYTF
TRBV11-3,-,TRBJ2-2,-,TGTGCCAGCAGCTTATCTGGTTCCCACACCGGGGAGCTGTTTTTT,CASSLSGSHTGELFF
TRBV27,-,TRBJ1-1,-,TGTGCCAGCAGTTTCCAGAGGAACACTGAAGCTTTCTTT,CASSFQRNTEAFF
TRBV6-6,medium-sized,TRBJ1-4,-,TGTGCCAGCAGGAATCAGTGGAATGAAGCAACTAATGAAAAACTGTTTTTT,CASRNQWNEATNEKLFF
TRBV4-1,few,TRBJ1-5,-,TGCGCCAGCAGCCTCTACAGGACAGAGGATCAGCCCCAGCATTTT,CASSLYRTEDQPQHF
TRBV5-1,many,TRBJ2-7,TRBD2,TGCGCCAGCAGCTTGCGGACTAGCGGGTGGGAGCAGTACTTC,CASSLRTSGWEQYF
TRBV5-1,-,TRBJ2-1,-,TGCGCCAGCAGCCAAAACCCGACTGGCAGCTCCTACAATGAGCAGTTCTTC,CASSQNPTGSSYNEQFF
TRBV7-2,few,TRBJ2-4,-,TGTGCCAGCAGCTTAGGCGGCCGAAACATTCAGTACTTC,CASSLGGRNIQYF
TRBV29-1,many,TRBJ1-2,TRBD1,TGCAGCGCTCTAGGACAGGGCATCACCACCTTC,CSALGQGITTF
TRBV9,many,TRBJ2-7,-,TGTGCCAGCAGCTCCTCGGACGGGGCCTACGAGCAGTACTTC,CASSSSDGAYEQYF
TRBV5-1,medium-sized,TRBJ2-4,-,TGCGCCAGCAGCTTCGCCCCCAAAAACATTCAGTACTTC,CASSFAPKNIQYF
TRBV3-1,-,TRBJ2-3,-,TGTGCCAGCAGCCAAGTTTCTCCCGGAGATACGCAGTATTTT,CASSQVSPGDTQYF
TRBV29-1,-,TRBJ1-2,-,TGCAGCGTTGCTCTCGGGGGGCCTGGGTCTGGCTGCACCTTC,CSVALGGPGSGCTF
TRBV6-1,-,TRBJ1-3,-,TGTGCCAGCACCGTCTCATTTGGAAACACCATATATTTT,CASTVSFGNTIYF
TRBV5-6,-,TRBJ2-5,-,TGTGCCAGCAGCTCCGATTCAGGTTACGAGACCCAGTACTTC,CASSSDSGYETQYF
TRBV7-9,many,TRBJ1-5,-,TGTGCCAGCAGCTCGGGCCCCGACGGGAATCAGCCCCAGCATTTT,CASSSGPDGNQPQHF